The sequence of this T cell receptor (beta chain) was determined in a study of T-cell reconstitution after alpha-beta-depleted transplantation in children. This clonotype was counted a few times. Unique molecular identifiers were used to barcode this TCRbeta library. TCRdb redid the calling of the PCR reads with MiXCR, one entry per CDR3 protein. The data show some 500,000 distinct CDR3 sequences, around a third seen once. CDR1 MNHNS and CDR2 SASEGT come from the germline V gene. J lost 0 bases, V lost 6 bases, and 10 bases had no gene match. This CDR3 contains 16 residues. Sequences were derived from PBMCs from the stem cell graft donor, sampled from the stem cell graft. This clonotype originated in a human donor who donated a stem cell graft to a child with aplastic anemia. V gene TRBV6-1 combines with J gene TRBJ1-1; TRBD1 matches at 7 bases. Here the CDR3 DNA reads TGTGCCAGCAGGATCAGGGGGGGACCAATGAACACTGAAGCTTTCTTT. As protein: CASRIRGGPMNTEAFF.